The 27 T cell receptor beta chains in this list originate from one sample, sequenced in a study of OX40 agonist ivuxolimab in advanced cancers. Measured with immunoSEQ multiplex PCR; TCRdb has only the in-frame clones, and not every one. The sample shows 60,000 to 65,000 clones, roughly 80% of them seen only once. The specimen comprised CD4+ or CD8+ T cells sorted from blood, sampled in a trial of the OX40 agonist ivuxolimab. Every receptor here comes from an adult with an advanced solid tumor such as melanoma, head and neck, liver or kidney cancer.

V is TRBV28 and J is TRBJ2-1, with 7 bases that match TRBD1. This CDR3 is 14 amino acids long. After removal of 7 bases from V and 1 base from J, the junction contained 4 bases not matched to a gene. CDR1 MDHEN and CDR2 SYDVKM come from the germline V gene. The CDR3, as DNA: TGTGCCAGCAAGAGGGACAGATCCTACAATGAGCAGTTCTTC. It translates to CASKRDRSYNEQFF.

The chain is built from TRBV7-9 and TRBJ1-4, with D possibly matching TRBD1 (5 bases). The V end was cut by 3 bases, the J end by 12 bases, with 11 bases between. The CDR3 extends over 12 amino acids. CDR1 is SEHNR and CDR2 is FQNEAQ in the germline V gene (reference sequence). The CDR3 DNA reads TGTGCCAGCAGCTTTGGTCCGGGGCAACTGTTTTTT. Translating gives CASSFGPGQLFF. The full variable domain, its missing parts supplied by reference TRBV7-9 and TRBJ1-4, is DTGVSQNPRHKITKRGQNVTFRCDPISEHNRLYWYRQTLGQGPEFLTYFQNEAQLEKSRLLSDRFSAERPKGSFSTLEIQRTEQGDSAMYLCASSFGPGQLFFGSGTQLSVL.

The chain carries TRBV4-2 and TRBJ2-1; TRBD2 agrees at 8 bases. In germline, CDR1 is LGHNA, CDR2 YNFKEQ. V shed 4 bases and J 4 bases; nucleotides not matched to a gene: 6. CDR3 size: 15 residues. The CDR3: CASSRLAGLYNEQFF. DNA of the CDR3: TGTGCCAGCAGCCGGCTAGCGGGCCTTTACAATGAGCAGTTCTTC.

Notes on this clone: This may be a read error, as it is one base from a much larger clone. Other DNA sequences in this specimen translate into the identical CDR3. This chain connects TRBV27 to TRBJ1-1, with unresolved D. CDR1 is MNHEY, CDR2 SMNVEV, per germline (reference sequence). The CDR3 is 13 residues long. V was trimmed by 3 bases and J by 1 base, leaving 6 bases between them. CDR3 sequence reads: CASSLVENTEAFF. The CDR3 region has the DNA TGTGCCAGCAGTTTGGTAGAGAACACTGAAGCTTTCTTT.

The V and J genes are TRBV5-4 and TRBJ2-5, with 7 bases lining up with TRBD2. The junction had 7 bases not matched to a gene; V was cut back by 5 bases and J by 3 bases. The V gene's germline CDR1 is SGHNT and CDR2 YYREEE (reference sequence). This CDR3 is 14 amino acids long. The CDR3 sequence is CASRVGLTKETQYF. The CDR3 nucleotides read TGTGCCAGCAGGGTGGGACTAACCAAAGAGACCCAGTACTTC.

This chain uses TRBV15 with TRBJ2-7; 7 bases match TRBD1. The germline V gene encodes CDR1 LNHNV and CDR2 YYDKDF (reference sequence). After removal of 1 base from V and 3 bases from J, the junction contained 3 bases not matched to a gene. The CDR3 totals 14 residues. CDR3 protein: CATSRAGQSYEQYV. In DNA form, the CDR3 reads TGTGCCACCAGCAGAGCGGGACAGAGCTACGAGCAGTACGTC.

In this sample, this clone turned up once. The chain joins TRBV29-1 to TRBJ2-1; maybe TRBD2 (6 bases). Germline CDR1 is SQVTM and CDR2 is ANQGSEA. This CDR3 region has 14 residues. The V and J ends lost 4 bases and 2 bases respectively, with 12 bases between them. CDR3 in DNA: TGCAGCGTTGGTGCGGGGTTGGCCTACAATGAGCAGTTCTTC. This gives the protein CSVGAGLAYNEQFF.

The chain is built from TRBV6-6 and TRBJ1-2; D is unclear. CDR1 and CDR2 from the germline V gene are MNHNY and SVGAGI (reference sequence). Between the trimmed V and J ends, which lost 2 bases and 4 bases, there was a span of 14 bases. The CDR3 consists of 15 residues. CDR3 region: CASSYGVGRSYGYTF. Written as DNA, the CDR3 is TGTGCCAGCAGTTACGGGGTTGGCCGATCCTATGGCTACACCTTC.

This rearrangement joins TRBV5-1 to TRBJ2-1, with TRBD2 matching over 11 bases. The CDR3 has 18 residues. V dropped 4 bases and J dropped 1; count of bases not matched to a gene: 10. Germline V gives CDR1 SGHRS, CDR2 YFSETQ. The CDR3 DNA reads TGCGCCAGCAGCACTCCCCTAGGGACTAGCGGATCCTACAATGAGCAGTTCTTC. Protein sequence: CASSTPLGTSGSYNEQFF.

The V gene is TRBV5-1, the J gene TRBJ2-2; perhaps TRBD1 as D (5 bases). The length of the CDR3 is 15 residues. Germline V gives CDR1 SGHRS, CDR2 YFSETQ. The V gene lost 0 bases and the J gene lost 0 bases, with 6 bases spanning the gap. CDR3 sequence reads: CASSLETANTGELFF. The CDR3 DNA reads as TGCGCCAGCAGCTTGGAGACAGCGAACACCGGGGAGCTGTTTTTT.

The table lists this clone with a few counts. This chain uses TRBV19 with TRBJ2-7, with a tentative D call TRBD2 (6 bases). The CDR3 is made up of 13 amino acids. V lost 7 bases and J 1 base, leaving 11 bases between the germline ends. Germline V gives CDR1 LNHDA, CDR2 SQIVND (reference sequence). The CDR3 DNA reads as TGTGCCAGTAAGGCCGGGAGATCCTACGAGCAGTACTTC. Translated: CASKAGRSYEQYF.

The chain is built from TRBV5-1 and TRBJ1-1, with 7 bases that match TRBD1. Per the germline V gene, CDR1 is SGHRS and CDR2 is YFSETQ. The CDR3 length is 17 residues. J was trimmed by 0 bases and V by 0 bases; bases with no gene match: 8. Written as DNA, the CDR3 is TGCGCCAGCAGCTTGGCCTTAGGGGGCGGGATGAACACTGAAGCTTTCTTT. It specifies CASSLALGGGMNTEAFF.

The CDR3 coding sequence is TGTGCCAGCAGAGGGACAGGGGCCAATCAGCCCCAGCATTTT. Translation: CASRGTGANQPQHF. The chain employs TRBV2 and TRBJ1-5, with 10 bases aligning to TRBD1. Germline V gives CDR1 SNHLY, CDR2 FYNNEI. This CDR3 spans 14 amino acids. Trimming removed 6 bases from V and 3 bases from J; junction bases left unmatched: 2.

This clone came up a few times. The chain is built from TRBV13 and TRBJ2-1, with D possibly TRBD2 on 6 matching bases. V was cut by 5 bases and J by 0 bases, with 11 bases left in between. The CDR3 runs 15 residues. Germline CDR1 reads PRHDT; CDR2 reads FYEKMQ (reference sequence). CDR3 sequence reads: CASSRSGHSYNEQFF. Written as DNA, the CDR3 is TGTGCCAGCAGCCGTAGCGGTCACTCCTACAATGAGCAGTTCTTC.

This clone was counted only a few times. V is TRBV7-2 and J is TRBJ2-7; maybe TRBD2 (6 bases). The CDR3 runs to 14 residues. The V gene lost 4 bases and the J gene lost 1 base, with 11 bases spanning the gap. Germline CDR1 and CDR2: SGHTA and FQGNSA. The CDR3 nucleotides read TGTGCCAGCAGCTCCTCCCTAGCGTCCTACGAGCAGTACTTC. This codes for CASSSSLASYEQYF.

The chain joins TRBV5-1 to TRBJ1-3; perhaps TRBD1 as D (5 bases). This CDR3 has 15 residues. V shed 0 bases and J shed 4 bases, with 11 bases lying between them. Looked up from germline, CDR1 is SGHRS and CDR2 is YFSETQ. CDR3 nucleotide sequence: TGCGCCAGCAGCTTGGTCCCCGGGGGGGGAAACACCATATATTTT. It encodes CASSLVPGGGNTIYF.

The genes are TRBV9 and TRBJ2-1; 8 positions agree with TRBD1. V lost 0 bases to trimming and J lost 2 bases; unmatched junction nucleotides: 4. The germline CDR1 and CDR2 sequences are SGDLS and YYNGEE. This CDR3 is built from 16 residues. CDR3 sequence: CASSVAVTGAYNEQFF. The CDR3 bases are TGTGCCAGCAGCGTAGCTGTGACAGGGGCCTACAATGAGCAGTTCTTC.

The V gene is TRBV12-5, the J gene TRBJ1-5, with TRBD1 matching over 8 bases. Trimming took 6 bases from V and 5 from J; bases not matched to a gene: 3. This CDR3 comprises 13 residues. Per germline, CDR1 LGHNT and CDR2 FRNRAP. CDR3 protein: CASGQGADQPQHF. The CDR3 nucleotides read TGTGCTAGTGGGCAGGGGGCGGATCAGCCCCAGCATTTT.

This chain joins TRBV18 and TRBJ2-1; D uncertain. V shed 4 bases and J shed 9 bases, with 7 bases lying between them. The V gene's germline CDR1 is KGHSH and CDR2 LQKENI. The CDR3 spans 11 residues. The CDR3 DNA reads TGTGCCAGCTCACTCGAGACTGAGCAGTTCTTC. Translating gives CASSLETEQFF.

The chain combines TRBV7-3 with TRBJ2-1; 14 bases fit TRBD2. Germline CDR1 is SGHTA and CDR2 is FQGTGA. The CDR3 is 19 residues long. With 6 bases clipped from V and 0 bases from J, the junction kept 10 bases outside the gene matches. CDR3 sequence: CASSSPGLAGVGSYNEQFF. As DNA, the CDR3 is TGTGCCAGCAGTTCCCCGGGACTAGCGGGAGTTGGCTCCTACAATGAGCAGTTCTTC.

The rearrangement links TRBV29-1 to TRBJ2-1; no clear D gene. Trimming took 3 bases from V and 9 from J, leaving 18 bases between them. CDR1 SQVTM and CDR2 ANQGSEA come from the germline V gene. The CDR3 consists of 14 residues. CDR3 region: CSVEESYGSGEQFF. CDR3 nucleotide sequence: TGCAGCGTTGAGGAGTCATACGGCTCTGGTGAGCAGTTCTTC.

This clone is a singleton in its sample. The chain is built from TRBV7-9 and TRBJ2-7, with D uncertain. The CDR3 sequence is 12 residues long. Per germline, CDR1 SEHNR and CDR2 FQNEAQ (reference sequence). Between the trimmed V and J ends, which lost 4 bases and 5 bases, there was a span of 9 bases. The CDR3 is CASSSLDHEQYF. The CDR3 DNA is TGTGCCAGCAGCTCATTAGACCACGAGCAGTACTTC.

The V and J genes are TRBV5-1 and TRBJ2-1; 10 bases agree with TRBD2. Germline trimming cut 5 bases from V and 8 bases from J; bases unmatched to any gene: 25. The length of the CDR3 is 20 residues. Germline CDR1 SGHRS, CDR2 YFSETQ. In DNA, the CDR3 is TGCGCCAGCAGATATGCCCCGGGCCTAGCGGGAGCGGGGCCTCGGTATGAGCAGTTCTTC. Protein: CASRYAPGLAGAGPRYEQFF.

The chain carries TRBV7-3 and TRBJ2-1; 8 positions agree with TRBD2. The CDR3 is 13 amino acids. The V gene end was trimmed by 3 bases and the J gene end by 10 bases; junction bases not matched to a gene: 5. Germline V gene data show CDR1 as SGHTA and CDR2 as FQGTGA. Here the CDR3 DNA reads TGTGCCAGCAGCTTTATCGGGAGGGCCGAGCAGTTCTTC. It encodes CASSFIGRAEQFF.

V usage is TRBV25-1 and J usage is TRBJ1-2; D is uncertain. Between the trimmed V and J ends, which lost 5 bases and 6 bases, there was a span of 13 bases. The length of the CDR3 is 13 residues. Germline V gives CDR1 MGHDK, CDR2 SYGVNS. The CDR3 region is CASSPQMDHGYTF. As DNA, the CDR3 is TGTGCCAGCAGTCCTCAGATGGACCATGGCTACACCTTC.

The chain joins TRBV18 to TRBJ2-1, with D unclear. Per the germline V gene, CDR1 is KGHSH and CDR2 is LQKENI. Trimming pared 0 bases from V and 3 bases from J, leaving 3 bases between. The CDR3 sequence is 13 residues long. As DNA, the CDR3 is TGTGCCAGCTCACCACCGAGCTACAATGAGCAGTTCTTC. Its translation is CASSPPSYNEQFF.

The rearrangement uses TRBV7-9 and TRBJ2-7; a possible D gene is TRBD1 (6 bases). This CDR3 is built from 16 residues. The germline gives CDR1 SEHNR, CDR2 FQNEAQ (reference sequence). The V and J ends lost 6 bases and 3 bases respectively, with 21 bases between them. Here the CDR3 reads CASSSFRDKAFYEQYF. As DNA, the CDR3 is TGTGCCAGCAGTTCATTCCGGGACAAGGCCTTCTACGAGCAGTACTTC.